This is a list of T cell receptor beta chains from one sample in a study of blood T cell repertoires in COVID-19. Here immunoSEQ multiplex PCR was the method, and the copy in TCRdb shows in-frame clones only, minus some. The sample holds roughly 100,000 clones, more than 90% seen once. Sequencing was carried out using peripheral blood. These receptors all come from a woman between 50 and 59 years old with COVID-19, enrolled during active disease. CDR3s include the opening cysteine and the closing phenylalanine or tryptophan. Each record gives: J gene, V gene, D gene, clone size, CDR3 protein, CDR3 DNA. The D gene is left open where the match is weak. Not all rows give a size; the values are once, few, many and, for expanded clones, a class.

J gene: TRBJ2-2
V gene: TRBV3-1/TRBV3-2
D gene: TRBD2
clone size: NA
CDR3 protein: CASSPRLAGNTGELFF
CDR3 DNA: TGTGCCAGCAGCCCCCGACTAGCGGGTAACACCGGGGAGCTGTTTTTT

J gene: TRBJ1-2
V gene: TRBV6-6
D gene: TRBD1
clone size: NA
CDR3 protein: CASSSRQGSIDGYTF
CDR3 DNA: TGTGCCAGCAGTTCCCGACAGGGGAGTATCGATGGCTACACCTTC

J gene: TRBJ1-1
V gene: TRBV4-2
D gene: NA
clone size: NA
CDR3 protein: CASHPRGLGTEAFF
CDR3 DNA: TGTGCCAGCCACCCTAGAGGACTGGGCACTGAAGCTTTCTTT

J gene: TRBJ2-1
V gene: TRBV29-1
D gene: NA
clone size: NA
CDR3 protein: CSVQTRLAYNEQFF
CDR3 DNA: TGCAGCGTTCAAACTAGACTGGCATACAATGAGCAGTTCTTC

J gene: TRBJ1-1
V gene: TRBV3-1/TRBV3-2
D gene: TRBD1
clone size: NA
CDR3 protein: CASSQVLTGNVGGAFF
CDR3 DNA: TGTGCCAGCAGCCAAGTCTTGACAGGGAATGTTGGAGGAGCTTTCTTT

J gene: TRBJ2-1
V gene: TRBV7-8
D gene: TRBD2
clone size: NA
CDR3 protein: CASSLSTSGAYNEQFF
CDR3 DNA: TGTGCCAGCAGCCTTTCAACTAGCGGGGCGTACAATGAGCAGTTCTTC

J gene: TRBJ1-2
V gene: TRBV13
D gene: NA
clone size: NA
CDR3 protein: CASSFRGNYGYTF
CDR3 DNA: TGTGCCAGCAGCTTTAGGGGGAACTATGGCTACACCTTC

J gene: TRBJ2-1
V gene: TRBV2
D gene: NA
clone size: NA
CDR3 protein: CASNPTPGENEQFF
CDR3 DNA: TGTGCCAGCAACCCGACCCCCGGGGAGAATGAGCAGTTCTTC

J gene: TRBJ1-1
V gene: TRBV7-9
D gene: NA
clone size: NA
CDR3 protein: CASSLQGDTEAFF
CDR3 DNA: TGTGCCAGCAGCCTACAGGGAGACACTGAAGCTTTCTTT

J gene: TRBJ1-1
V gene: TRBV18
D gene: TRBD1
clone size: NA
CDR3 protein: CASSPQSTGGMNTEAFF
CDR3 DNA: TGTGCCAGCTCACCACAATCGACAGGGGGCATGAACACTGAAGCTTTCTTT

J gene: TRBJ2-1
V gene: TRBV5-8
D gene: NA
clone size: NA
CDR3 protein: CASSFLGGTGEQFF
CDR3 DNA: TGTGCCAGCAGCTTTTTAGGAGGTACGGGTGAGCAGTTCTTC

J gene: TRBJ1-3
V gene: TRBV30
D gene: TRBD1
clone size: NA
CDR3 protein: CAWSRDRGSGNTIYF
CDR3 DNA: TGTGCCTGGAGTAGGGACAGGGGCAGTGGAAACACCATATATTTT

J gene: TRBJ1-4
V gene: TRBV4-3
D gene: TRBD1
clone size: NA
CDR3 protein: CASSPGDRGLLEKLFF
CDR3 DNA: TGCGCCAGCAGCCCGGGGGACAGGGGGTTACTTGAAAAACTGTTTTTT

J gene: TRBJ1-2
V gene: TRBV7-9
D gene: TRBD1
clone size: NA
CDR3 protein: CASSPRQGNYGYTF
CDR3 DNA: TGTGCCAGCAGCCCCAGACAGGGTAACTATGGCTACACCTTC

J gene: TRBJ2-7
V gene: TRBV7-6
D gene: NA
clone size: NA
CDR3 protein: CASSFGETYEQYF
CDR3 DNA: TGTGCCAGCAGCTTCGGGGAAACCTACGAGCAGTACTTC

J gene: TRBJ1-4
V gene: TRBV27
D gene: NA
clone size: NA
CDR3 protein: CASSLNGPSRGEKLFF
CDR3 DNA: TGTGCCAGCAGTTTAAACGGGCCCAGTCGGGGGGAAAAACTGTTTTTT

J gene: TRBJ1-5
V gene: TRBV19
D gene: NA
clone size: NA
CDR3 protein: CASSIDRAGRSNQPQHF
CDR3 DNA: TGTGCCAGTAGTATAGATCGCGCAGGAAGAAGCAATCAGCCCCAGCATTTT

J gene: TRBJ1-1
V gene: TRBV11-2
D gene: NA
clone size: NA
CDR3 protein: CASSLDGGFTEAFF
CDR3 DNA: TGTGCCAGCAGCTTAGATGGAGGATTCACTGAAGCTTTCTTT

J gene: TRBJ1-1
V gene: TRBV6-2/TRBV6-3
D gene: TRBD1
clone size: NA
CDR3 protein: CASSDPEDRDTEAFF
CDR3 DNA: TGTGCCAGCAGTGACCCCGAGGACAGGGACACTGAAGCTTTCTTT

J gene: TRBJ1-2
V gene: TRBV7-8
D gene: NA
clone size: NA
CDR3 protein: CASSLDRAYGYTF
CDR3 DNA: TGTGCCAGCAGCTTAGACAGGGCCTATGGCTACACCTTC

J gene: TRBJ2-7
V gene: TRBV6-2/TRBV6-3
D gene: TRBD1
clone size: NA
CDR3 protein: CASSYEAGTENLSYEQYF
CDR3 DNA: TGTGCCAGCAGTTACGAGGCCGGGACAGAAAACCTCTCCTACGAGCAGTACTTC

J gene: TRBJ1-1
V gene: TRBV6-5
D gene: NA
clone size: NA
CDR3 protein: CASKEYTSMNTEAFF
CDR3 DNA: TGTGCCAGCAAAGAGTATACGAGTATGAACACTGAAGCTTTCTTT

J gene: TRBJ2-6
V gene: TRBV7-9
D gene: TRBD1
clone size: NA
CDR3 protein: CASSRGTGGLLSGANVLTF
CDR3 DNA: TGTGCCAGCAGCAGGGGGACAGGAGGCTTATTATCGGGGGCCAACGTCCTGACTTTC

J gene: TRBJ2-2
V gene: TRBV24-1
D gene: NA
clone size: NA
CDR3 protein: CATSGLGGTPNTGELFF
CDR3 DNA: TGTGCCACCAGTGGCCTCGGGGGGACACCGAACACCGGGGAGCTGTTTTTT

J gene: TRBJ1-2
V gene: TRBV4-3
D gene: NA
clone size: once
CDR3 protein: CASSQTYSRQGYTF
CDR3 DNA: TGCGCCAGCAGCCAAACGTACAGCCGGCAGGGCTACACCTTC

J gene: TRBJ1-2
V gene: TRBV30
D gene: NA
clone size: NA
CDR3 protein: CAWGIRGYGYTF
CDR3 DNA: TGTGCCTGGGGGATAAGGGGCTATGGCTACACCTTC

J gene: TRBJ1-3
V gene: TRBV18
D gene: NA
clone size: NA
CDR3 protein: CASSPGGAGNTIYF
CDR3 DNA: TGTGCCAGCTCACCAGGGGGGGCTGGAAACACCATATATTTT

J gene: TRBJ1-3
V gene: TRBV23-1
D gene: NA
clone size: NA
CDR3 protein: CASSQSLQQGNTIYF
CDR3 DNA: TGCGCCAGCAGTCAATCCCTTCAACAGGGAAACACCATATATTTT

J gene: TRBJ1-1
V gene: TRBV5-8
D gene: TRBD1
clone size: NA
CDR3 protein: CASSYGQGHTEAFF
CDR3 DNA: TGTGCCAGCAGCTATGGACAGGGACACACTGAAGCTTTCTTT

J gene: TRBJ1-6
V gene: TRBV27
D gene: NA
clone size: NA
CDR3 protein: CASRFGGGGSPLHF
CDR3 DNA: TGTGCCAGCAGGTTTGGGGGGGGAGGATCACCCCTCCACTTT

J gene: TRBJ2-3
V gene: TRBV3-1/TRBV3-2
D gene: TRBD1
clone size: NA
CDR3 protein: CASSSDRGITDTQYF
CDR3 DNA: TGTGCCAGCTCCTCGGACAGGGGGATCACAGATACGCAGTATTTT

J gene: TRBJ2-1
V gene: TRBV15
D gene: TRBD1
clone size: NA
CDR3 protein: CATSGNRGLYNEQFF
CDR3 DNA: TGTGCCACCAGCGGTAACAGGGGTCTTTACAATGAGCAGTTCTTC